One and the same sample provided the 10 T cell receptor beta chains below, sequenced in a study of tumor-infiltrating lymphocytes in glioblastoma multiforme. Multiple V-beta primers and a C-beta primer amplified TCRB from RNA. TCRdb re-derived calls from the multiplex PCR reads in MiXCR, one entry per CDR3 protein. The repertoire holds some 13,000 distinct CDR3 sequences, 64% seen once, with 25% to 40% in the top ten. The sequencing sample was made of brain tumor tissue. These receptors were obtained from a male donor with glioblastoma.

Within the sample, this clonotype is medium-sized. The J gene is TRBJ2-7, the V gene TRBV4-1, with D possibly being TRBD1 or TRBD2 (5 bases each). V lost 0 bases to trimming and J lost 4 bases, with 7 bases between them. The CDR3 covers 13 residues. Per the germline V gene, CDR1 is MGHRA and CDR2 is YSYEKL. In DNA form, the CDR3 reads TGCGCCAGCAGCCAAGATTGGGGGTACGAGCAGTACTTC. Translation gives CASSQDWGYEQYF.

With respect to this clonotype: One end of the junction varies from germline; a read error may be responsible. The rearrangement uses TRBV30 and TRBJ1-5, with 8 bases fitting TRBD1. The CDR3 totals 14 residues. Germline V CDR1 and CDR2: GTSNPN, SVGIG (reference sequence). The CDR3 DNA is TGTGACTGGCGCCGACAGGGGAACAAACAGCCCCAGCATTTT. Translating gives CDWRRQGNKQPQHF.

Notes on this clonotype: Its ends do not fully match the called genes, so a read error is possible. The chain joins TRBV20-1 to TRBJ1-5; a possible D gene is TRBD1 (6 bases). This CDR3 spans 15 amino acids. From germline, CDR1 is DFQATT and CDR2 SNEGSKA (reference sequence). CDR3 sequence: CSARDTGYGNQPQRF. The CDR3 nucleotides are TGCAGTGCTAGAGATACAGGGTATGGCAATCAGCCACAGCGTTTT.

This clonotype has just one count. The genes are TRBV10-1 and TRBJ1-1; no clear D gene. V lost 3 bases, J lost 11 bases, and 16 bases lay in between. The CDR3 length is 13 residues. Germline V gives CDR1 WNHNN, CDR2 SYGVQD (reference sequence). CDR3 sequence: CASSDAIGKSAFF. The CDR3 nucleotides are TGCGCCAGCAGTGACGCGATAGGGAAGAGTGCTTTCTTT.

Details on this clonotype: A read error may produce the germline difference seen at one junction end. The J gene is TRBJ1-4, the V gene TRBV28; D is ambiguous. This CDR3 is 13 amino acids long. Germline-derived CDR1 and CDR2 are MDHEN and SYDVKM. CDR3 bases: TGTGCCAGCCTCGGAGGGAGTAATGAAGAACTGTTTTTT. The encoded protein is CASLGGSNEELFF.

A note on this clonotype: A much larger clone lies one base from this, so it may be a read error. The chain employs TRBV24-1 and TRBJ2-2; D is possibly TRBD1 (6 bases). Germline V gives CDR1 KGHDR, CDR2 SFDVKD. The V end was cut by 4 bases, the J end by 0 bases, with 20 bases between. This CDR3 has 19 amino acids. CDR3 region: CATSDPFRGSRSNTGELFF. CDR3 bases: TGTGCCACCAGTGACCCCTTCAGGGGTAGCCGTTCGAACACCGGGGAGCTGTTTTTT.

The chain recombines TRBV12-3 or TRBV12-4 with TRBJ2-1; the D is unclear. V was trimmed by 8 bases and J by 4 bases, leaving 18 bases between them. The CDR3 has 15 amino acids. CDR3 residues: CASGRDPSSYNEQFF. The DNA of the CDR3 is TGTGCCAGCGGTCGAGATCCCAGCTCTTACAATGAGCAGTTCTTC.

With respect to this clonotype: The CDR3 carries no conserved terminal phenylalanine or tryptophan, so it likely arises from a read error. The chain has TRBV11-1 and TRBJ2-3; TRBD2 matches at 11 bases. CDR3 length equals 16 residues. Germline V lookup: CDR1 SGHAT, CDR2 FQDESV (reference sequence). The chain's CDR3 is CAGSLATSGSGDTQYL. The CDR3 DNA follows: TGCGCCGGCAGCTTAGCTACTAGCGGGAGTGGAGATACGCAGTATCTT.

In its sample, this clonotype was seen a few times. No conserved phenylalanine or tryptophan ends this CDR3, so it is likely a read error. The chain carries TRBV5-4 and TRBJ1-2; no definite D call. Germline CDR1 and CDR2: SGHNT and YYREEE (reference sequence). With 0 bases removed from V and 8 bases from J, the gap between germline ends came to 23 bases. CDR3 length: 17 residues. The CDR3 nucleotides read TGTGCCAGCAGCTTGGATTCAGAGAGAGCCCTAACTATGGGCTACACCTAC. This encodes CASSLDSERALTMGYTY.

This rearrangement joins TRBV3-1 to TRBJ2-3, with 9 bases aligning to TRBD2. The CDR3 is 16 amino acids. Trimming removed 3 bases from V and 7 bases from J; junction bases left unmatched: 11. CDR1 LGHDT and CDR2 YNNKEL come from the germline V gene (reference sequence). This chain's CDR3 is CASSHSRRGGLNTQYF. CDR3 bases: TGTGCCAGCAGCCACTCCAGGCGGGGGGGCCTAAATACGCAGTATTTT.